Described below is a single T cell receptor beta chain sequence and its context. Its matching antigen is unknown. The record originates from a study of cytomegalovirus exposure and HLA in healthy donors. Study observations and caveats: Rarity held for most TCR sequences, but there were some public TCRs that occurred in many donors.

Profiled with immunoSEQ multiplex PCR; TCRdb holds only in-frame clones, not every one. The sample gives around 150,000 clones, 85% to 90% of which show up once; just under 8% is in the top ten. The germline V and J ends were trimmed by 3 bases and 6 bases, with 12 bases remaining between them. There are 14 residues in the CDR3. Germline lookup yields CDR1 LNHDA and CDR2 SQIVND (reference sequence). The sequencing input was PBMCs. The TCR comes from a woman under 30 in good health and CMV-seropositive. The chain employs TRBV19 and TRBJ2-1; maybe TRBD1 (6 bases). CDR3 DNA sequence: TGTGCCAGTAGTATCAGTTCCAGGGGCAATGAGCAGTTCTTC. Translated, it gives CASSISSRGNEQFF.